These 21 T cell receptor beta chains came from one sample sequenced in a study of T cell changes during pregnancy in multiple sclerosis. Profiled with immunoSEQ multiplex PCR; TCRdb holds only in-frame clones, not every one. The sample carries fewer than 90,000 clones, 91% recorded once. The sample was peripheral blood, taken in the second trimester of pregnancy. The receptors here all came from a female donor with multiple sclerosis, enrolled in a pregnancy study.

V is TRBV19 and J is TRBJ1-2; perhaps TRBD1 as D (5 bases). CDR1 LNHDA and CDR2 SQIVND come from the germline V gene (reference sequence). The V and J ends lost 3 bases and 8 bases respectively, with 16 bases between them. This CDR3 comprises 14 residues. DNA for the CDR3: TGTGCCAGTAGTATTTTAACAGGAGAAAAGGGCTACACCTTC. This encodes CASSILTGEKGYTF.

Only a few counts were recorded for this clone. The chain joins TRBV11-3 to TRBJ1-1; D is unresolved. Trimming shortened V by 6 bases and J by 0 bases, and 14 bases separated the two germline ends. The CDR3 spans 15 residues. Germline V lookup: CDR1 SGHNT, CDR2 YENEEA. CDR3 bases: TGTGCCAGCAGGTCAGTTAGACTGATGAACACTGAAGCTTTCTTT. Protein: CASRSVRLMNTEAFF.

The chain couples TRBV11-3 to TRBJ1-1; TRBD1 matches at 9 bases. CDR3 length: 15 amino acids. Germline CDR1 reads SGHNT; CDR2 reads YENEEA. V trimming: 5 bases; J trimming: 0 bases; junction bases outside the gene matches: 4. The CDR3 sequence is CASSLGTGLNTEAFF. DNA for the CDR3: TGTGCCAGCAGCCTCGGGACAGGGTTGAACACTGAAGCTTTCTTT.

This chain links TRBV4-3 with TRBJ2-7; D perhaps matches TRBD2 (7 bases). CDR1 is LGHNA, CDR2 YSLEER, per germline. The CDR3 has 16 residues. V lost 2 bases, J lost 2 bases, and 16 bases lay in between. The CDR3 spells CASSQSPTGGPYEQYF. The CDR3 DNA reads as TGCGCCAGCAGCCAATCGCCCACGGGGGGCCCCTACGAGCAGTACTTC.

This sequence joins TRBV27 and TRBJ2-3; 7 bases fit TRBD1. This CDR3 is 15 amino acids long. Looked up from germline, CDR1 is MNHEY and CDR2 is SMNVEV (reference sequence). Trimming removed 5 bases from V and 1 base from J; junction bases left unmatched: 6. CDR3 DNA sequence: TGTGCCAGCAGTCCGCGACAGGGCCGCACAGATACGCAGTATTTT. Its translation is CASSPRQGRTDTQYF.

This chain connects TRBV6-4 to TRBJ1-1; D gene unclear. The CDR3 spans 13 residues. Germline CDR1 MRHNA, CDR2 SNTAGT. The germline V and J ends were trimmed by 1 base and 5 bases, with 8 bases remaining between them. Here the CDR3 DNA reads TGTGCCAGCAGTGACTGGACGGGGACTGAAGCTTTCTTT. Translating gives CASSDWTGTEAFF.

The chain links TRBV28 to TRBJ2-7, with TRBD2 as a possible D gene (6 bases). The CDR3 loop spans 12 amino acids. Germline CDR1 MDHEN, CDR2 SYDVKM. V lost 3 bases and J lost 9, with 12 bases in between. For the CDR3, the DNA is TGTGCCAGCAGTTTCCGCGGGGTTCGGCAGTACTTC. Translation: CASSFRGVRQYF.

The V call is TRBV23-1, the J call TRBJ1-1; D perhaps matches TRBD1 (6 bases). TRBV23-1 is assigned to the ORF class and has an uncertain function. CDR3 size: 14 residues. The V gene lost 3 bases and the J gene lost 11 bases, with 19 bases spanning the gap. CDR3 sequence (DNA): TGCGCCAGCAGTCATGGGGGCAGGGCGCGCGAGGCTTTCTTT. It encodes CASSHGGRAREAFF.

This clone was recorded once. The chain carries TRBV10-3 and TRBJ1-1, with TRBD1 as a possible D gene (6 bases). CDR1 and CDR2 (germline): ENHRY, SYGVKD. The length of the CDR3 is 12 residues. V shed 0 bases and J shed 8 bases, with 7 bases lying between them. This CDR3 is CAISESGTEAFF. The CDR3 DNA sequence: TGTGCCATCAGTGAGTCTGGGACAGAAGCTTTCTTT.

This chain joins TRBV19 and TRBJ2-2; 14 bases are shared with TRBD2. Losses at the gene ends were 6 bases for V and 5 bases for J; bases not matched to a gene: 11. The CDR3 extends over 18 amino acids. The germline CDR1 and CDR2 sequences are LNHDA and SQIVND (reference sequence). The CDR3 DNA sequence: TGTGCCAGTAGAATCAGGACTAGCGGGGGGTCGAGAACCGGGGAGCTGTTTTTT. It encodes CASRIRTSGGSRTGELFF.

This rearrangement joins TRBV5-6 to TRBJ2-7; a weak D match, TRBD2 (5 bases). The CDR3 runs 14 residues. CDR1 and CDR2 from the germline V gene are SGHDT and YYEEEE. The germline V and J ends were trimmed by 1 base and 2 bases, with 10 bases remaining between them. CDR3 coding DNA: TGTGCCAGCAGCTTGAAGCGGCGGGCCTACGAGCAGTACTTC. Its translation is CASSLKRRAYEQYF. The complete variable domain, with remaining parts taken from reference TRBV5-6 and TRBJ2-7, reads DAGVTQSPTHLIKTRGQQVTLRCSPKSGHDTVSWYQQALGQGPQFIFQYYEEEERQRGNFPDRFSGHQFPNYSSELNVNALLLGDSALYLCASSLKRRAYEQYFGPGTRLTVT.

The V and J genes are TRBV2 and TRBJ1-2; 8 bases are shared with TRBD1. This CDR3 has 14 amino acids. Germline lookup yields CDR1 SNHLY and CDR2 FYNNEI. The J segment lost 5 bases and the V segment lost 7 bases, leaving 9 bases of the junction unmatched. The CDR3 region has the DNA TGTGCCAGCAATATGGACAGGGAACCATATGGCTACACCTTC. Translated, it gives CASNMDREPYGYTF.

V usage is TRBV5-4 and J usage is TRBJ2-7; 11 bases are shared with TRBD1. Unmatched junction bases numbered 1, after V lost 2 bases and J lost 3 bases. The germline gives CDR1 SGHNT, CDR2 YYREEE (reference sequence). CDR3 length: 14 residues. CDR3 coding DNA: TGTGCCAGCAGCTTCGGGACAGGGGGCTACGAGCAGTACTTC. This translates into CASSFGTGGYEQYF. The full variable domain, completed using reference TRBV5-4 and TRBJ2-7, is ETGVTQSPTHLIKTRGQQVTLRCSSQSGHNTVSWYQQALGQGPQFIFQYYREEENGRGNFPPRFSGLQFPNYSSELNVNALELDDSALYLCASSFGTGGYEQYFGPGTRLTVT.

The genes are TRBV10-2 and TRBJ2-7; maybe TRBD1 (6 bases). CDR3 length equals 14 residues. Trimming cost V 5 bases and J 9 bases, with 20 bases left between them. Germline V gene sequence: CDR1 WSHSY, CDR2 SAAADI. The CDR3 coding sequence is TGCGCCAGCAGTATCCGAGGACAGACAGAACGGCAGTACTTC. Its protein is CASSIRGQTERQYF.

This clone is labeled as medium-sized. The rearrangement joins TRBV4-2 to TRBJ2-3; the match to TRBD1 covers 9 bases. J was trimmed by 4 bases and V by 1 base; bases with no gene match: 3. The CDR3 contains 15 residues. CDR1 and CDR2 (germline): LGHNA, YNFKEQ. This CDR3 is CASSQATGGSDTQYF. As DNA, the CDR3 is TGTGCCAGCAGCCAAGCAACAGGGGGCTCAGATACGCAGTATTTT.

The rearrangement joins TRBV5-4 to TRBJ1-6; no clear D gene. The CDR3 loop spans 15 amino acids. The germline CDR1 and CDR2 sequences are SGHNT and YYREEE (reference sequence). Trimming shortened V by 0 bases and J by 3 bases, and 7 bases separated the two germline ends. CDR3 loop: CASSLGGSYNSPLHF. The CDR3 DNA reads TGTGCCAGCAGCTTGGGAGGCAGCTATAATTCACCCCTCCACTTT. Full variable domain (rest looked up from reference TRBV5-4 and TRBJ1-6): ETGVTQSPTHLIKTRGQQVTLRCSSQSGHNTVSWYQQALGQGPQFIFQYYREEENGRGNFPPRFSGLQFPNYSSELNVNALELDDSALYLCASSLGGSYNSPLHFGNGTRLTVT.

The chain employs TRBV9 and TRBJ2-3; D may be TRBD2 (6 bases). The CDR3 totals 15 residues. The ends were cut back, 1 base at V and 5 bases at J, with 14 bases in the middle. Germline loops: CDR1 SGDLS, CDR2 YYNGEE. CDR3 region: CASSVTSAGIDTQYF. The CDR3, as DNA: TGTGCCAGCAGCGTAACTTCTGCGGGGATAGATACGCAGTATTTT.

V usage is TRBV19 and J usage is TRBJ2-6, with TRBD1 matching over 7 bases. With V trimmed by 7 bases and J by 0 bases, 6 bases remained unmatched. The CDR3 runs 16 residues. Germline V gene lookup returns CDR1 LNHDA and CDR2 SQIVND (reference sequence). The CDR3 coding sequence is TGTGCCAGTACCTACAGGGGCCCCTCTGGGGCCAACGTCCTGACTTTC. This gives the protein CASTYRGPSGANVLTF.

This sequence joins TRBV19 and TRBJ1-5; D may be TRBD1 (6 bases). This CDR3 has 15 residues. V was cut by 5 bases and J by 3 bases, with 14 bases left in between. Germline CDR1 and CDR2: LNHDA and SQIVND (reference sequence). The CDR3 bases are TGTGCCAGTAGTTCCCCGGGGGGGGCCAATCAGCCCCAGCATTTT. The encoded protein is CASSSPGGANQPQHF.

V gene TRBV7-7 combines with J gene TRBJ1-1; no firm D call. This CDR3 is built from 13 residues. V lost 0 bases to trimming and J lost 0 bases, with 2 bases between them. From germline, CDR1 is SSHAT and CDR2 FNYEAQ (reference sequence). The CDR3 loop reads CASSLALNTEAFF. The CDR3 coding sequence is TGTGCCAGCAGCTTAGCCTTGAACACTGAAGCTTTCTTT.

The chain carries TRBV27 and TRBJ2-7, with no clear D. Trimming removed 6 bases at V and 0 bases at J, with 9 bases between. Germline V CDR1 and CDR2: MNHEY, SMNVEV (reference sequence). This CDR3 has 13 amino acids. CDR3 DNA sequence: TGTGCCAGCAGCCCTAGTATCTCCTACGAGCAGTACTTC. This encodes CASSPSISYEQYF.